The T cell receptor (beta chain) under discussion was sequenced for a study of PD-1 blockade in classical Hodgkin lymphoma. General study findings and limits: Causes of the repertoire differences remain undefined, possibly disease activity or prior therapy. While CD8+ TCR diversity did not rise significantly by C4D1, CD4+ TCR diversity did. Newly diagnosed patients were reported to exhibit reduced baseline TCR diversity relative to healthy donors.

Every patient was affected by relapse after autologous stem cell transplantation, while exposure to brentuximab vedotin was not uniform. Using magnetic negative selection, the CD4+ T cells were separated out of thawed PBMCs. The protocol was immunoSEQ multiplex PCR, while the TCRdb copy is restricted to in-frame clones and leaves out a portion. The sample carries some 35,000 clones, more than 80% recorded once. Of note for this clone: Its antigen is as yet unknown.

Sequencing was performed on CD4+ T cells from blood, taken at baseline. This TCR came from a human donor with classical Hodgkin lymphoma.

CDR3 protein: CASSGRVDRLQNEQFF. CDR3 in DNA: TGTGCCAGCAGTGGTAGGGTTGACAGACTACAAAATGAGCAGTTCTTC. V is TRBV6-1 and J is TRBJ2-1, with D perhaps matching TRBD1 or TRBD2 (5 bases each). Germline loops: CDR1 MNHNS, CDR2 SASEGT. There are 16 residues in the CDR3. V was clipped by 4 bases and J by 7 bases, with 20 bases between them.